Sequencing of this T cell receptor (beta chain) was carried out in a study of T cell responses to AZD1222 COVID-19 vaccine. General study findings and limits: CD4 TCRs linked to vaccination spanned spike, dominating at 160-218 and 743-854. The study found Spike-specific TCR breadth and depth rose after two AZD1222 doses.

The protocol was immunoSEQ multiplex PCR, while the TCRdb copy is restricted to in-frame clones and leaves out a portion. The data hold 200,000 or so clones, with 80% to 90% observed a single time. As to this clone: The antigen is unknown.

Germline CDR1 is SGHKS and CDR2 is YYEKEE (reference sequence). The CDR3 contains 14 residues. V lost 0 bases, J lost 5 bases, and 10 bases lay in between. The specimen comprised peripheral blood, sampled on day 0 of AZD1222 vaccination. V gene TRBV5-5 combines with J gene TRBJ2-3, with TRBD1 as a possible D gene (6 bases). The TCR originated in an adult in good health. CDR3 nucleotide sequence: TGTGCCAGCAGCTTGGCAGGGGAGAGAGATACGCAGTATTTT. Its protein product is CASSLAGERDTQYF.